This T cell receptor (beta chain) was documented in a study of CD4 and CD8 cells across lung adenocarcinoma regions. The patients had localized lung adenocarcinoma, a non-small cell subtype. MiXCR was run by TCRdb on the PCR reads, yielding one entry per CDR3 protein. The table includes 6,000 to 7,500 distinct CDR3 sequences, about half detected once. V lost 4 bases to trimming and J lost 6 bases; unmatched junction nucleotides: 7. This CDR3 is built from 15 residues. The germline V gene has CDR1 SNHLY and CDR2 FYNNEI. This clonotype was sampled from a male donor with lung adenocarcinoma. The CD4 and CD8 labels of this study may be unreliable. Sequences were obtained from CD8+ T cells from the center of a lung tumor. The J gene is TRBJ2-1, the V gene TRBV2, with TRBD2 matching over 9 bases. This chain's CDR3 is CASSGGSGGRNEQFF. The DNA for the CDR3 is TGTGCCAGCAGTGGGGGTAGCGGGGGACGCAATGAGCAGTTCTTC.